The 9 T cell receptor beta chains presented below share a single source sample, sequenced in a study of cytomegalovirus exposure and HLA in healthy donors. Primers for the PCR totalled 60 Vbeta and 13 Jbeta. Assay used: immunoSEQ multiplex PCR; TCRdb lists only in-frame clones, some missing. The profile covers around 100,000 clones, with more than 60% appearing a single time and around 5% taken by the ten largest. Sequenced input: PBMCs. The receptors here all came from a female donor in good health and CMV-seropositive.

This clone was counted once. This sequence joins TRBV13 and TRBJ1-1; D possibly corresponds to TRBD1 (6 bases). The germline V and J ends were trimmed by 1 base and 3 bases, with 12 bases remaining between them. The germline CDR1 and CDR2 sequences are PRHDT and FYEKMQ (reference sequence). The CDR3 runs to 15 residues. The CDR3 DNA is TGTGCCAGCAGCTTAGAGACAGGTGGTGACACTGAAGCTTTCTTT. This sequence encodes CASSLETGGDTEAFF. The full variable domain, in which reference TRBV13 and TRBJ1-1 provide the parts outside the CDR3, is AAGVIQSPRHLIKEKRETATLKCYPIPRHDTVYWYQQGPGQDPQFLISFYEKMQSDKGSIPDRFSAQQFSDYHSELNMSSLELGDSALYFCASSLETGGDTEAFFGQGTRLTVV.

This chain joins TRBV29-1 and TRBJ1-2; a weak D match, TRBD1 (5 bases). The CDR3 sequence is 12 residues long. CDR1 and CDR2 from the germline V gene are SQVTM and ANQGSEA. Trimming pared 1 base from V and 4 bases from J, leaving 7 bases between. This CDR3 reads CSVEGQGYGYTF. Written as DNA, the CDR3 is TGCAGCGTTGAAGGGCAGGGCTATGGCTACACCTTC. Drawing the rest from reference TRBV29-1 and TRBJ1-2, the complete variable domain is SAVISQKPSRDICQRGTSLTIQCQVDSQVTMMFWYRQQPGQSLTLIATANQGSEATYESGFVIDKFPISRPNLTFSTLTVSNMSPEDSSIYLCSVEGQGYGYTFGSGTRLTVV.

The CDR3 region is CASSIGQNGNQPQHF. CDR3 nucleotide sequence: TGTGCCAGTAGTATAGGACAGAACGGCAATCAGCCCCAGCATTTT. The chain joins TRBV19 to TRBJ1-5, with D maybe TRBD1 (5 bases). The V gene's germline CDR1 is LNHDA and CDR2 SQIVND (reference sequence). The CDR3 loop spans 15 amino acids. V lost 1 base, J lost 2 bases, and 9 bases lay in between.

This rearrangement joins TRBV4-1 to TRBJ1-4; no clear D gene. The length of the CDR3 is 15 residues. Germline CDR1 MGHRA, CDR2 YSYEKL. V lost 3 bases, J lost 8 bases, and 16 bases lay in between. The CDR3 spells CASSHGFDSREKLFF. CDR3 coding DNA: TGCGCCAGCAGCCACGGATTTGACTCGCGGGAAAAACTGTTTTTT.

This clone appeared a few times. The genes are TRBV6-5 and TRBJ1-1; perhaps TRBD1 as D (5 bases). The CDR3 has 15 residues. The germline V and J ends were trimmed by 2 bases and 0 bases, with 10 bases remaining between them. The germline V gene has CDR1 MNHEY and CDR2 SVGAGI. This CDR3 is CASSYGAGMNTEAFF. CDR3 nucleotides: TGTGCCAGCAGTTACGGGGCAGGGATGAACACTGAAGCTTTCTTT.

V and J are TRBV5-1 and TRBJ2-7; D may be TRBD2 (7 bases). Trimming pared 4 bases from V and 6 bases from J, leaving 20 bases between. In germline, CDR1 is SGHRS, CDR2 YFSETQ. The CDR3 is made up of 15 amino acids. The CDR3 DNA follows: TGCGCCAGCAGCCCCTGGGGGGGGGCCGGGGGCGAGCAGTACTTC. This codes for CASSPWGGAGGEQYF.

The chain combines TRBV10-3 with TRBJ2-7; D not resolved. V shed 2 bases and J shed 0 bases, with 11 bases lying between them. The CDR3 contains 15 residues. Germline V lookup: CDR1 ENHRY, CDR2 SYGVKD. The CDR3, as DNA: TGTGCCATCAGTGAGGGGCCCCAGAGCTCCTACGAGCAGTACTTC. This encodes CAISEGPQSSYEQYF.

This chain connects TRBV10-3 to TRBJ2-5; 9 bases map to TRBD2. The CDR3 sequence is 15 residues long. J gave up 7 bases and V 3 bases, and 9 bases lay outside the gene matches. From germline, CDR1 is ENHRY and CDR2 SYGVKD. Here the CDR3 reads CAISEPGTSPRTQYF. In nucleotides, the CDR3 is TGTGCCATCAGTGAACCCGGGACTAGCCCTCGGACCCAGTACTTC.

This CDR3 reads CSVTRQTATKFF. The CDR3 region has the DNA TGCAGCGTTACCCGACAGACGGCAACGAAGTTCTTC. The chain combines TRBV29-1 with TRBJ2-1; possible D gene TRBD1, 5 bases. Trimming removed 5 bases at V and 14 bases at J, with 19 bases between. CDR1 and CDR2 (germline): SQVTM, ANQGSEA. This CDR3 spans 12 amino acids.